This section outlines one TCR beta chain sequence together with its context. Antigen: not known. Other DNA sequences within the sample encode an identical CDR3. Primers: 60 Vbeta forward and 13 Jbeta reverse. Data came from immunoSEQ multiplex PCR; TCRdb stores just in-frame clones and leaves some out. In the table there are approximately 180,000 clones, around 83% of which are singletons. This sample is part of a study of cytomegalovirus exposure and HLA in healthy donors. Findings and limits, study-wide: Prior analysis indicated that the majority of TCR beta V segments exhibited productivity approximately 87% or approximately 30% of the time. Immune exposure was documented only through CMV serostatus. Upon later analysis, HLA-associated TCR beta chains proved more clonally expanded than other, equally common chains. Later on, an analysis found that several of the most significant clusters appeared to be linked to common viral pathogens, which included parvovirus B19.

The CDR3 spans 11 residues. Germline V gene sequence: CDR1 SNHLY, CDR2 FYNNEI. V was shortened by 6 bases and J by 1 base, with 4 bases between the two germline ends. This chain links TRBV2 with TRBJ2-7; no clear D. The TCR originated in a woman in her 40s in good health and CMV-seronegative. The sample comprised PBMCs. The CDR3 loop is CASSGSYEQYF. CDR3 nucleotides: TGTGCCAGCAGCGGGTCCTACGAGCAGTACTTC.